This T cell receptor beta chain was sequenced during a study of T cells expressing NK-cell markers. The overall study: In sorted CD3+CD56+NKG2C+, CD3+CD56+NKG2C- and CD3+CD56-NKG2C+ T cells, TCR beta repertoires were obtained. General observations from the study: Of CD8+ T cells, 1.0-7.0% belonged to dominant NKG2C+ clonotypes in roughly 6 donors. These clonotypes also led the CD3+CD56-NKG2C+ fraction in a handful of donors. HCMV specificity of the expanded NKG2C+ T cell clones was not established.

Following a re-call of the 5' RACE reads, TCRdb has one entry per CDR3 protein and lacks DNA. This repertoire includes hundreds of thousands of distinct CDR3 sequences. Remarks on this clonotype: Antigen: not known.

This CDR3 region has 13 residues. Germline-derived CDR1 and CDR2 are SGHRS and YFSETQ. The specimen sequenced was blood T cells: a sorted CD56 or NKG2C T cell subset, CD4+ or CD8+ T cells, or bulk PBMC T cells (not recorded which). The sequence was collected from a man aged 18 to 29 in good health. The gene calls are TRBV5-1 and TRBJ2-2; TCRdb gives TRBD1 as the D gene, but with no DNA this cannot be confirmed. The CDR3 spells CASSLRGGLELFF.